The text below deals with one T cell receptor (beta chain). This clone was seen a handful of times. Its antigen remains unidentified. No clone much larger than this one lies a single base away; base qualities are absent. Trimming at the junction amounts to 2 bases on V and 5 bases on J, and the germline ends lie 10 bases apart. CDR1 and CDR2, per the germline V gene, are SGHTA and FQGTGA. The CDR3 spans 13 residues, from the cysteine through the phenylalanine. The retained sequence is limited to the CDR3, 39 bases, with the frame set at the first base. The sample comes from a study of long-term antiretroviral therapy in people with HIV (dated by TCRdb to between 2021 and 2022). For context, the study as a whole: The earliest samples were collected about a decade before the 2015 WHO recommendation for immediate ART, when ART was typically delayed until CD4 counts fell. Among the approximately 30 participants with HIV, ten to twelve were female. No cross-contamination during QIAcube processing was shown when test extractions of a monoclonal T-cell line were performed alongside roughly 30 polyclonal samples. This retrospective serial study examined whether starting ART and sustained HIV suppression were associated with changes in the composition and diversity of the TRB repertoire in peripheral blood. The cohort contributed roughly 190 cryopreserved PBMC samples from under 35 adults with confirmed HIV infection, collected serially over a mean of roughly 6 years (range 1-12).

The research as a whole found: The repertoire was dominated across all time points by expanded TRB clones identified before ART initiation, although this dominance was seen to fluctuate and to decrease in many PLHIV after ART. HIV repertoires had narrower CDR3 length ranges than controls, and the network structure suggested an antigen-experienced repertoire that shifted only slightly toward naive after ART. A significant increase in TRB diversity was found to be associated with ART initiation, although TRB diversity was observed to remain significantly below that of transplant donor controls even after long-term ART. Since PBMC availability was limited, sequencing covered only the TCR beta chain, with no alpha chain pairing. Inferences about post-ART repertoire changes were limited because no data were available on ART adherence, viral resistance or therapy changes. The samples span the years 2004 to 2017, and the ART regimens used may be less effective than current regimens. Unsorted PBMC were profiled instead of sorted CD4+ and CD8+ T cells because pre-ART samples had limited cell numbers.

Inclusion was restricted to participants for whom at least one PBMC sample before ART initiation and at least two post-ART samples were available. Every participant with HIV received treatment in the United States of America. Before DNA extraction, cryopreserved samples of about 0.9-11 million PBMC were thawed and washed. At the time of the earliest PBMC sample, participants with HIV were aged between about 20 and 55 years. Per participant, PBMC samples came from 1-4 timepoints prior to ART initiation and 2-8 timepoints following ART initiation, for a median of 7 samples. Serial HIV viral load, CD4+ T-cell count, ART history and demographic data were obtained for every participant. Genomic DNA was extracted from unsorted PBMC with a Qiagen kit on a QIAcube, with processing performed in batches of 12 samples. The immunoSEQ hsTCRB v3.0 assay was used at survey level resolution for TRB variable region sequencing. TRB sequencing targeted a depth of 40,000-50,000 T-cell genomes per sample. TRB libraries were pooled and sequenced on an Illumina MiSeq using a v3 150-cycle kit. In the source study's methods: Repertoire analysis was run in R within a reproducible Nextflow workflow that covered QC, data transformation and analysis. LymphoSeq2, an R package for AIRR-Seq data exploration, was used to implement custom analyses. A few samples yielding fewer than 5000 total TRB sequences were excluded, leaving 188 analyzed HIV repertoires. Among the roughly 190 retained HIV repertoires, about 57 were collected before ART initiation and roughly 130 were collected after ART initiation. Each repertoire was downsampled to 5000 TRB nucleotide sequences, and summary statistics were averaged across 100 downsampling iterations. Only TRB sequences with CDR3 regions of at least seven amino acids were retained for analysis. A Shannon entropy-derived clonality score and the Gini coefficient were used to measure diversity. In the repertoire networks, any two of the top 5000 CDR3 amino acid sequences were linked whenever the two sequences differed by an edit distance of one. For TRB CDR3 amino acid sequences, antigen specificity groups and MHC restriction were predicted with GLIPH2. CDR3 amino acid sequences were matched against VDJdb and McPAS-TCR to flag known CMV, EBV, HIV or tissue antigen associations. Pre-ART, post-ART and control groups were compared with Wilcoxon signed-rank tests and Holm-Bonferroni correction. TCRdb's version of the immuneACCESS table is confined to in-frame rearrangements and falls short of the full clone set. An unresolved V gene accounts for under half of the shortfall where checked; the remainder is of unknown origin. V and J calls plus clone size are reproduced from that table; the DNA served to infer D and trimming. This sample lists about 30,000 clones; approximately 81% were detected once. The top ten clones comprise nearly 5% of the sample.

The source material was unsorted PBMCs, sampled 2.8 years before starting antiretroviral therapy. Rearrangement joined TRBV7-3 to TRBJ2-7, with no reliable assignment of the D segment. The receptor was isolated from a woman aged 30 to 39 with HIV. The DNA sequence reads TGTGCCAGCAGCTTATCTTCCGCCAACGAGCAGTACTTC. Translated, it gives CASSLSSANEQYF.